This entry features one TCR beta chain sequence. The antigen is undetermined. Time point specified: week 35, safety follow-up. A 20-mer mutant IDH1 peptide at 300 ug was injected subcutaneously with topical imiquimod. The table came from immunoSEQ multiplex PCR; TCRdb's copy has only in-frame clones and leaves some out. The sample includes around 57,000 clones, around 84% of them seen just once. This specimen comes from a study of a mutant IDH1 vaccine in newly diagnosed glioma. In the study overall: Vaccination began 4-6 weeks post radiotherapy alone, or with temozolomide cycles. Previous treatment comprised radiotherapy, temozolomide, or both, mostly both. It was at week 35 that visit V12 occurred, and at week 47 that visit V13 did.

The length of the CDR3 is 15 residues. The V and J ends lost 7 bases and 2 bases respectively, with 17 bases between them. CDR1 is MNHEY and CDR2 is SVGAGI in the germline V gene. This clonotype was sampled from a man under 40 with glioma. The material was PBMCs, obtained from a glioma patient whose treatment included an IDH1 peptide vaccine. The chain combines TRBV6-5 with TRBJ1-1; D is perhaps TRBD1 (5 bases). The CDR3 coding sequence is TGTGCCAGCACCACGGGACCCCCGGGAAACACTGAAGCTTTCTTT. It translates to CASTTGPPGNTEAFF.